This T cell receptor beta chain is drawn from a study of blood T cell repertoires in COVID-19. The overall study: Sources were T cells, B-cell-depleted T cells, or PBMCs; the material itself was cDNA or gDNA.

The CDR3 is 16 residues long. V dropped 5 bases and J dropped 2; count of bases not matched to a gene: 9. Germline V gives CDR1 SGHNT, CDR2 YENEEA. In the authors' methods: Researchers report that nucleated cell counts were estimated from reference gene primer amplification. Some clones are missing from TCRdb's copy, which holds only in-frame ones; the method was immunoSEQ multiplex PCR. For V, J and clone size, that table is used; D and trimming come from the DNA. Of 270,000 or so clones listed, roughly 90% are singletons. The V call is TRBV11-3, the J call TRBJ2-5; 9 bases map to TRBD2. Sequencing was performed on peripheral blood. This TCR was sampled from a young woman with active or convalescent COVID-19. Here the CDR3 DNA reads TGTGCCAGCAGCCCCGGCGGGGGGGCAAGACAAGAGACCCAGTACTTC. Its translation: CASSPGGGARQETQYF.